This TCR beta chain was retrieved from a study of shared clonotypes between healthy human individuals. Repertoires were generated with immunoSEQ multiplex PCR, while TCRdb's copy carries only in-frame clones and drops some. This sample yields roughly 2,500,000 clones, of which 93% are seen a single time; around 0.37% belongs to the top ten. The ends lost 5 bases at V and 4 bases at J; junction bases unmatched: 12. The CDR3 is 16 amino acids. CDR1 and CDR2 (germline): SGHTA, FQGNSA. The clonotype comes from a man younger than 35 in good health. Some clones in this sample may be carry-over from other donors' samples. The sequencing sample was made of naive CD4+ T cells from PBMCs. This sample's subset: CD45RA+ positively selected. This chain connects TRBV7-2 to TRBJ2-5; 8 bases agree with TRBD2. CDR3 nucleotide sequence: TGTGCCAGCAGCGTACTTAGCGGGACCAGGGGAGAGACCCAGTACTTC. Translation: CASSVLSGTRGETQYF. Filled out from reference TRBV7-2 and TRBJ2-5, the complete variable domain reads GAGVSQSPSNKVTEKGKDVELRCDPISGHTALYWYRQSLGQGLEFLIYFQGNSAPDKSGLPSDRFSAERTGGSVSTLTIQRTQQEDSAVYLCASSVLSGTRGETQYFGPGTRLLVL.